The T cell receptor beta chain under discussion was sequenced for a study of T cells in localized non-small cell lung cancer. Points from the study as a whole: Adjacent uninvolved lung had the highest clonality, suggesting focused antigen responses. In adjacent lung, a median around 52 of the top 100 tumor clones were found.

The V and J ends lost 4 bases and 8 bases respectively, with 11 bases between them. Germline assignment: CDR1 LGHNA and CDR2 YSLEER. The CDR3 sequence is 13 residues long. In regard to this clone: Antigen specificity is unknown.

The repertoire was sequenced with immunoSEQ multiplex PCR; TCRdb's copy has only in-frame clones and lacks some. The table has tens of thousands of clones, about 91% seen once; the top ten hold roughly 9.5%. Here the sequenced sample was peripheral blood mononuclear cells, taken before any cancer treatment. This TCR was recovered from a woman aged 35-75 years with stage III lung adenocarcinoma. The chain employs TRBV4-3 and TRBJ1-4; D uncertain. The CDR3 DNA reads TGCGCCAGCAGCCCCCTGGCTGGAGAAAAACTGTTTTTT. This translates into CASSPLAGEKLFF.